The 14 T cell receptor beta chains below come from one sample, sequenced in a study of blood T cells in healthy people across ages (dated by TCRdb to the mid-2010s). The library came from 5' RACE. Instrument used: Illumina HiSeq 2500. The second PCR ran for about 7 to 11 cycles and used a J-beta primer mix along with a sample-barcoded 5' primer. TCRdb trimmed public reads at Q25 via fastp, called clones via MiXCR and kept in-frame beta chains. Under each unique CDR3 protein, matching rows form one entry showing the most common genes and DNA. The sample yields around 1,000,000 distinct CDR3 sequences; roughly 24% were counted once. The ten top clones hold approximately 0.71% of the sample. This sample also appeared in a second study, on T cells of mothers and their children.

Sequenced sample: blood. These receptors were obtained from a girl aged 2 to 9 in good health.

For the CDR3, the DNA is TGTGCCAGCACCTCGGGGTCTGTACAGACCGGGGAGCTGTTTTTT. It encodes CASTSGSVQTGELFF. This chain uses TRBV6-6 with TRBJ2-2, with D possibly matching TRBD2 (5 bases). There are 15 residues in the CDR3. Germline V gene data show CDR1 as MNHNY and CDR2 as SVGAGI (reference sequence). Trimming pared 7 bases from V and 5 bases from J, leaving 17 bases between.

V gene TRBV12-3 or TRBV12-4 combines with J gene TRBJ1-2; TRBD1 is a possible D gene (5 bases). With 4 bases removed from V and 7 bases from J, the gap between germline ends came to 13 bases. CDR3 length: 13 amino acids. The CDR3 region has the DNA TGTGCCAGCAGTTGGGGGACCGGCCTTGGCTACACCTTC. Encoded protein: CASSWGTGLGYTF.

This sequence joins TRBV7-2 and TRBJ2-7; 8 positions agree with TRBD2. In germline, CDR1 is SGHTA, CDR2 FQGNSA. V was pared by 2 bases and J by 6 bases, with 3 bases of the junction left unmatched. The CDR3 runs to 13 residues. CDR3: CASSLITSGEQYF. The CDR3 DNA sequence: TGTGCCAGCAGCTTAATTACTAGCGGCGAGCAGTACTTC.

This clonotype was recorded a few times. The chain employs TRBV12-3 or TRBV12-4 and TRBJ2-3, with no clear D. V was trimmed by 1 base and J by 5 bases, leaving 4 bases between them. This CDR3 comprises 12 residues. The CDR3 DNA follows: TGTGCCAGCAGTTTAGGGAAAGATACGCAGTATTTT. Residues: CASSLGKDTQYF.

This clonotype turned up a few times. The V call is TRBV25-1, the J call TRBJ2-7; no reliable D call. The V end lost 7 bases, the J end lost 0 bases, and 10 bases lay between the germline ends. The CDR3 is 13 amino acids. Germline assignment: CDR1 MGHDK and CDR2 SYGVNS. The CDR3 coding sequence is TGTGCCAGCACCGACCGTTACTCCTACGAGCAGTACTTC. This encodes CASTDRYSYEQYF.

This clonotype occurred a few times. The chain recombines TRBV7-9 with TRBJ2-5, with 7 bases that match TRBD1. Germline loops: CDR1 SEHNR, CDR2 FQNEAQ (reference sequence). The V and J ends lost 5 bases and 11 bases, in that order; junction bases with no gene match: 11. This CDR3 comprises 13 residues. The CDR3 protein is CASSLDRWWEQYF. The DNA of the CDR3 is TGTGCCAGCAGCCTGGACAGGTGGTGGGAGCAGTACTTC.

This clonotype was detected only a few times. The chain carries TRBV7-9 and TRBJ2-5; D unresolved. The CDR3 runs 13 residues. The germline V gene encodes CDR1 SEHNR and CDR2 FQNEAQ (reference sequence). V was pared by 5 bases and J by 0 bases, with 7 bases between. CDR3 sequence (DNA): TGTGCCAGCAGCCAAACGGACCAAGAGACCCAGTACTTC. This codes for CASSQTDQETQYF.

This clonotype was found a few times. The rearrangement links TRBV28 to TRBJ2-7; 10 bases line up with TRBD1. Looked up from germline, CDR1 is MDHEN and CDR2 is SYDVKM. Germline trimming cut 5 bases from V and 12 bases from J; bases unmatched to any gene: 19. There are 16 residues in the CDR3. In DNA, the CDR3 is TGTGCCAGCAGTCAAGAGGATCCCACCGGGACAGGGGAACTGTACTTC. Protein sequence: CASSQEDPTGTGELYF.

V gene TRBV24-1 combines with J gene TRBJ2-1; a weak D match, TRBD2 (5 bases). Germline V gene lookup returns CDR1 KGHDR and CDR2 SFDVKD. The CDR3 has 17 amino acids. V lost 1 base to trimming and J lost 0 bases, with 12 bases between them. The CDR3 nucleotides are TGTGCCACCAGTGATTTTCGAGGGTTTGGCTCCTACAATGAGCAGTTCTTC. Amino acids: CATSDFRGFGSYNEQFF.

The chain employs TRBV11-2 and TRBJ2-1, with D possibly being TRBD2 (6 bases). V was cut by 4 bases and J by 7 bases, with 14 bases left in between. Germline values: CDR1 SGHAT, CDR2 FQNNGV. The CDR3 sequence is 14 residues long. The CDR3 DNA reads TGTGCCAGCAGCTCCCCCGACGGAGGGAATGAGCAGTTCTTC. It specifies CASSSPDGGNEQFF.

This clonotype has only a few counts. The chain has TRBV4-2 and TRBJ1-4; no firm D call. Germline CDR1 LGHNA, CDR2 YNFKEQ. This CDR3 is built from 12 residues. The ends were cut back, 0 bases at V and 11 bases at J, with 7 bases in the middle. The CDR3 DNA reads TGTGCCAGCAGCCAAGAGCAATATAAACTGTTTTTT. Amino acid sequence: CASSQEQYKLFF.

Worth noting for this clonotype: The junction shows a germline mismatch at one end, possibly a read error. This chain connects TRBV29-1 to TRBJ2-5; 11 bases match TRBD1. The CDR3 runs to 14 residues. Germline V gene lookup returns CDR1 SQVTM and CDR2 ANQGSEA. CDR3 nucleotide sequence: TGCAGCGTGGCTAGGACAGGGGGCACAGAGCCCCAGTACTTC. This encodes CSVARTGGTEPQYF. The variable domain in full, with the rest retrieved from reference TRBV29-1 and TRBJ2-5, is SAVISQKPSRDICQRGTSLTIQCQVDSQVTMMFWYRQQPGQSLTLIATANQGSEATYESGFVIDKFPISRPNLTFSTLTVSNMSPEDSSIYLCSVARTGGTEPQYFGPGTRLLVL.

This clonotype has just a few counts. This chain links TRBV28 with TRBJ2-7; D gene unclear. The CDR3 has 13 amino acids. The germline CDR1 and CDR2 sequences are MDHEN and SYDVKM. V was clipped by 8 bases and J by 1 base, with 12 bases between them. CDR3 sequence: CASASNLSYEQYF. In DNA form, the CDR3 reads TGTGCCAGCGCATCGAACTTATCCTACGAGCAGTACTTC.

A few counts support this clonotype. The chain's CDR3 is CASSYSQIQETQYF. The CDR3 nucleotides read TGTGCCAGCAGTTACTCACAGATCCAAGAGACCCAGTACTTC. The V call is TRBV6-6, the J call TRBJ2-5; D is uncertain. Trimming shortened V by 0 bases and J by 1 base, and 6 bases separated the two germline ends. There are 14 residues in the CDR3. Germline V gene lookup returns CDR1 MNHNY and CDR2 SVGAGI (reference sequence).